The 5 T cell receptor beta chains below all came from one sample that was sequenced in a study of OX40 agonist ivuxolimab in advanced cancers. Using immunoSEQ multiplex PCR, the repertoire was profiled, and TCRdb retains in-frame clones only, with some absent. This sample has over 60,000 clones; around nine tenths occur once, and the top ten carry 0.3% to 0.45%. Sequencing used CD4+ or CD8+ T cells sorted from blood, obtained in a trial of the OX40 agonist ivuxolimab. These receptors were collected from an adult with an advanced solid tumor such as melanoma, head and neck, liver or kidney cancer.

This sequence joins TRBV19 and TRBJ2-7, with TRBD2 matching over 12 bases. Germline V gene sequence: CDR1 LNHDA, CDR2 SQIVND (reference sequence). This CDR3 region has 16 residues. With V trimmed by 4 bases and J by 1 base, 5 bases remained unmatched. CDR3 bases: TGTGCCAGTAGTAAACGACTAGCGGGAGATTCCTACGAGCAGTACTTC. This sequence encodes CASSKRLAGDSYEQYF.

This chain links TRBV7-6 with TRBJ2-3, with 15 bases aligning to TRBD2. CDR3 length: 19 amino acids. The germline CDR1 and CDR2 sequences are SGHVS and FNYEAQ. V dropped 5 bases and J dropped 7; count of bases not matched to a gene: 16. In DNA, the CDR3 is TGTGCCAGCAGCCGCCAAGAATTAGGGACTAGCGGGAGGTCGAATACGCAGTATTTT. Amino acid sequence: CASSRQELGTSGRSNTQYF.

The V and J genes are TRBV9 and TRBJ1-1; D is perhaps TRBD1 (5 bases). Looked up from germline, CDR1 is SGDLS and CDR2 is YYNGEE. V gave up 0 bases and J gave up 1 base, with 10 bases separating them. CDR3 length: 15 amino acids. The CDR3 protein is CASSVVPGPNTEAFF. CDR3 DNA: TGTGCCAGCAGCGTAGTTCCGGGGCCGAACACTGAAGCTTTCTTT.

About this clone: The limits of the CDR3 on the DNA are not certain, so only TCRdb's listed CDR3 is given. The J gene is TRBJ2-7, the V gene TRBV6-6; the tabulated D call, TRBD1, remains unverified against the DNA. The CDR3 is 15 amino acids in total, end residues counted. Germline values: CDR1 MNHNY, CDR2 SVGAGI (reference sequence). CDR3 residues: CASSSSDRYGYEQYF.

The V call is TRBV7-2, the J call TRBJ2-3; 9 positions agree with TRBD1. The V segment lost 3 bases and the J segment 5 bases; nucleotides outside the gene matches: 6. Germline V gene sequence: CDR1 SGHTA, CDR2 FQGNSA. The length of the CDR3 is 15 residues. This CDR3 reads CASSFGQGQVDTQYF. Here the CDR3 DNA reads TGTGCCAGCAGCTTCGGACAGGGGCAAGTAGATACGCAGTATTTT. Complete variable domain (other parts from reference TRBV7-2 and TRBJ2-3): GAGVSQSPSNKVTEKGKDVELRCDPISGHTALYWYRQSLGQGLEFLIYFQGNSAPDKSGLPSDRFSAERTGGSVSTLTIQRTQQEDSAVYLCASSFGQGQVDTQYFGPGTRLTVL.